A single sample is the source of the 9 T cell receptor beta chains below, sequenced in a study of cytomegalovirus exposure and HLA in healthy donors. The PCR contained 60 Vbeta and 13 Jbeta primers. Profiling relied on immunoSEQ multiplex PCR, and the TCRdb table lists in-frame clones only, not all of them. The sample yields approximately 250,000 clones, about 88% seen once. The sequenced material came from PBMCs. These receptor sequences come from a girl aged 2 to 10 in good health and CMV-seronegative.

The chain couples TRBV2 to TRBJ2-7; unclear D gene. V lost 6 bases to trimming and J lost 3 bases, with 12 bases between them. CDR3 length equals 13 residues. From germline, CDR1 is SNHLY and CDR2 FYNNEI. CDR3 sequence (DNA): TGTGCCAGCAGCCTAGATGGTTACTACGAGCAGTACTTC. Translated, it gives CASSLDGYYEQYF.

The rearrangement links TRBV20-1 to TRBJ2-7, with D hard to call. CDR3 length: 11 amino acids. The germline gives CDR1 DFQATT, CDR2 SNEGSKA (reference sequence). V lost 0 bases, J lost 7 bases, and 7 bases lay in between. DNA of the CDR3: TGCAGTGCTAGAGATCTCGGGGAGCAGTACTTC. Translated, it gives CSARDLGEQYF.

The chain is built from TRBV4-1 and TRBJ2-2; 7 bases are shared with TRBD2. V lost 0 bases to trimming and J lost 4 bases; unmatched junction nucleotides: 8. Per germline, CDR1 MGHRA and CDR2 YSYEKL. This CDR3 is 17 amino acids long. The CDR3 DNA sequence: TGCGCCAGCAGCCAAGAAAGTGGACTAGTTGGCACCGGGGAGCTGTTTTTT. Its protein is CASSQESGLVGTGELFF.

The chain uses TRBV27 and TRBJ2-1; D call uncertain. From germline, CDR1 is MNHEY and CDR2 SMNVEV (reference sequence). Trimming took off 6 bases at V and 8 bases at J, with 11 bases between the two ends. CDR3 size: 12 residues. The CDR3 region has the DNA TGTGCCAGCAGCACCCCAGGCTATGAGCAGTTCTTC. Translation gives CASSTPGYEQFF.

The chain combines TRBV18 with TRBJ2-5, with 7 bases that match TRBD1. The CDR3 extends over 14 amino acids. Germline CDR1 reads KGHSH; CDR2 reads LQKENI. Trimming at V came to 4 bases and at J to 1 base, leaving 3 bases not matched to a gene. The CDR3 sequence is CASSLQGLQETQYF. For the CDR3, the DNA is TGTGCCAGCTCACTACAGGGGCTCCAAGAGACCCAGTACTTC.

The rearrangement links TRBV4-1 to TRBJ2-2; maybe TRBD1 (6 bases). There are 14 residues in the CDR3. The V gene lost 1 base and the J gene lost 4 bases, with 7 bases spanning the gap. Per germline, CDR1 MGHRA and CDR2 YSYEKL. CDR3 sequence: CASSQGRGTGELFF. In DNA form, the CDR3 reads TGCGCCAGCAGCCAAGGCAGGGGCACCGGGGAGCTGTTTTTT.

The CDR3 sequence is CASIPGGAGSGNTIYF. The DNA of the CDR3 is TGTGCCAGTATCCCCGGCGGGGCAGGGTCCGGAAACACCATATATTTT. The chain uses TRBV19 and TRBJ1-3, with a tentative D call TRBD1 (5 bases). Per the germline V gene, CDR1 is LNHDA and CDR2 is SQIVND (reference sequence). V dropped 7 bases and J dropped 4 bases, with 20 bases sitting between them. CDR3 length: 16 residues.

The CDR3 DNA follows: TGTGCCAGCAGCGTATCTTCAGGGAACAAAGTCAACTATGGCTACACCTTC. Protein sequence: CASSVSSGNKVNYGYTF. The rearrangement joins TRBV9 to TRBJ1-2; D is possibly TRBD1 (5 bases). From germline, CDR1 is SGDLS and CDR2 YYNGEE. V was pared by 1 base and J by 2 bases, with 18 bases between. The CDR3 is made up of 17 amino acids. Full variable domain (outside the CDR3, taken from reference TRBV9 and TRBJ1-2): DSGVTQTPKHLITATGQRVTLRCSPRSGDLSVYWYQQSLDQGLQFLIQYYNGEERAKGNILERFSAQQFPDLHSELNLSSLELGDSALYFCASSVSSGNKVNYGYTFGSGTRLTVV.

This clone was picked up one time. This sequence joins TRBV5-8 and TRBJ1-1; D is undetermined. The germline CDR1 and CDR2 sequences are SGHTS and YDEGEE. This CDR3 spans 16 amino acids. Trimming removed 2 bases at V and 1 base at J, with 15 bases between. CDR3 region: CASSFAPVRWNTEAFF. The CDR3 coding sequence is TGTGCCAGCAGCTTCGCACCGGTCCGGTGGAACACTGAAGCTTTCTTT.